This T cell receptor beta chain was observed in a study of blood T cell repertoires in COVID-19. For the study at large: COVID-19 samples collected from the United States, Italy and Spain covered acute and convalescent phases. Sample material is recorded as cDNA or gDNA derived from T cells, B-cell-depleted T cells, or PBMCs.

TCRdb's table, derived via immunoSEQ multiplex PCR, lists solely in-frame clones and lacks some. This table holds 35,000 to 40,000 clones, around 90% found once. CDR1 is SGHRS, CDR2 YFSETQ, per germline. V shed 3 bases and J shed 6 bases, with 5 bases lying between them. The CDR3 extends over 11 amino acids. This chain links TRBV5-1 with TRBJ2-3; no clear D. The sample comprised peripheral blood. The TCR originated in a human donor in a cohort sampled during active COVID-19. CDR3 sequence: CASSSMDTQYF. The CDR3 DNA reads TGCGCCAGCAGCTCCATGGATACGCAGTATTTT.